This T cell receptor (beta chain) was sequenced for a study of blood T cell repertoires in COVID-19. As for the study in general: The samples span acute and convalescent COVID-19 from the United States, Italy and Spain. Nucleic acid was either cDNA or gDNA, and it came from T cells, B-cell-depleted T cells, or PBMCs.

Original methodology: Researchers report that nucleated cell counts were estimated from reference gene primer amplification. Libraries were prepared by immunoSEQ multiplex PCR; TCRdb keeps only in-frame clonotypes and omits some of them. The V and J calls and clone size are taken from that table; D and trimming were inferred from the DNA. The table shows around 230,000 clones, with more than 70% occurring only once. The source of this sequence is a woman aged 45-60 years with acute or convalescent COVID-19. The sample taken for sequencing was peripheral blood.

The CDR3 DNA reads TGTGCCAGCAGCTTAGCTCGGACAGGGGGATATGGCTACACCTTC. It specifies CASSLARTGGYGYTF. The chain has TRBV13 and TRBJ1-2; 10 nucleotides match TRBD1. Germline loops: CDR1 PRHDT, CDR2 FYEKMQ (reference sequence). This CDR3 region has 15 residues. Trimming at V came to 1 base and at J to 5 bases, leaving 4 bases not matched to a gene.